Described below is a single T cell receptor (beta chain) sequence and its context. Its target antigen remains unknown. Per-nucleotide qualities are absent, and no much larger clonotype sits a single base away. TCRbeta CDR3 regions were amplified from genomic DNA by means of the immunoSEQ Assay, a bias-controlled multiplex PCR. In the original analysis: The number of nucleated cells in each sample was estimated from the amplification of reference gene primers within the assay. To quantify the absolute abundance of each unique TCRbeta CDR3 rearrangement, sequence reads were collapsed and filtered. For each sample, productive Simpson clonality was calculated as the square root of Simpson's diversity index across productive rearrangements. TCRdb provides this immuneACCESS table in a form limited to in-frame rearrangements. Some clones are lacking; in checked studies, under half of them reflect an unresolved V gene, and why the rest are absent is not known. V and J calls and clone size are copied from that table; D and trimming were computed from the DNA. The table for this sample lists 130,000 or so clones; 85% to 90% of them were counted only once. Of the sample, roughly 8% is held by the ten largest clones.

V gives up 5 bases and J gives up 7 bases, and the segment between their germline ends measures 15 bases. The CDR3 goes from the cysteine to the phenylalanine over 13 residues. Only the CDR3 DNA is retained, 39 bases long and in frame from the first base. The data stem from a study of blood T cell repertoires in COVID-19 (dated by TCRdb to the early 2020s). A note on the overall study: The collaborator samples originated in the United States, Italy and Spain and spanned the acute and convalescent phases of COVID-19. The prospective study material was composed of cDNA or gDNA derived from T cells, B-cell-depleted T cells, or PBMCs. Deeply sampled blood TCRbeta repertoires from subjects exposed to, actively infected with, or recovered from COVID-19 were included in the dataset. The repertoires were made available in a free public database intended to serve as a resource for research on the immune response to SARS-CoV-2. The sample metadata nearly always contained a de-identified subject ID, COVID-19 status, age in years and sex. HLA class I and class II types, where available, came from metadata supplied by the sample provider rather than from assay-based typing. Samples were obtained from the ongoing ImmuneRACE study (first 160 participants) and from approximately 1,200 subjects provided by 6 global collaborators.

Whole blood was collected in K2EDTA tubes by collaborating institutions according to the institutions' own protocols. For TCRbeta analysis, collaborators shipped samples as frozen whole blood, isolated PBMCs, or DNA extracted from either of those sample types. Paper-wide results and their limitations: The amount of clinical and demographic metadata varied by source and participant and was provided uncurated.

Sequenced: peripheral blood. The chain uses TRBV12-3 or TRBV12-4 and TRBJ2-7; TRBD2 is perhaps the D gene, given 5 matching bases. The sequence was obtained from a middle-aged man with acute or convalescent COVID-19. The bases are TGTGCCAGCAGTCCCCCATATTCGGGAGAGCAGTACTTC. Its product reads: CASSPPYSGEQYF.